Below, one TCR beta chain is given with its context. Produced via immunoSEQ multiplex PCR; TCRdb's table is partial and in-frame only. This table holds about 110,000 clones, roughly four fifths found once. This record belongs to a study of blood T cell repertoires in COVID-19. The sample consisted of peripheral blood. The clonotype was recovered from a woman aged 55-69 years with acute or convalescent COVID-19.

CDR3 bases: TGTGCCAGCAGTTACCCCGGGACAGTGAACACTGAAGCTTTCTTT. This gives the protein CASSYPGTVNTEAFF. The chain has TRBV6-6 and TRBJ1-1, with 7 positions matching TRBD1. The CDR3 length is 15 residues. Germline CDR1 and CDR2: MNHNY and SVGAGI (reference sequence). With 2 bases clipped from V and 0 bases from J, the junction kept 3 bases outside the gene matches.